This TCR beta chain is from a study of identical twins. Study findings and constraints: Some out-of-frame alpha sequences were shared by twins, and these showed excess low generation probability. Reduced insertions were recorded for abundant cord blood beta clonotypes, with no such pattern in memory repertoires. The degree of excess twin sharing was weaker in beta out-of-frame sequences.

The CDR3 has 14 amino acids. Germline CDR1 is DFQATT and CDR2 is SNEGSKA (reference sequence). Trimming pared 5 bases from V and 2 bases from J, leaving 15 bases between. This clonotype has just a few counts. Its specificity is not known. TCRdb reprocessed the 5' RACE reads via MiXCR and lists one record per CDR3 protein. Among under 500,000 distinct CDR3 sequences listed, over 11% were seen once. The data were also submitted as part of a second study, on yellow fever vaccine responses in identical twins.

The specimen was CD4+ T cells sorted from blood. The chain joins TRBV20-1 to TRBJ2-5, with D tentatively TRBD2 (6 bases). The source is a young woman in good health. CDR3 amino acids: CSAGTTGGQETQYF. The CDR3 DNA reads as TGCAGTGCTGGGACCACCGGAGGGCAAGAGACCCAGTACTTC.